The 17 T cell receptor beta chains given below trace back to one sample, sequenced in a study of prognosis after radiotherapy for stage I lung cancer. Researchers used two-round multiplex PCR to amplify TCR beta CDR3 starting from genomic DNA. The first round of PCR was done with primers that matched each TRBV and TRBJ gene. Using its own MiXCR run on the multiplex PCR reads, TCRdb lists one record per CDR3 protein. This sample has nearly 35,000 distinct CDR3 sequences; about 31% occur once, and the top ten carry roughly a quarter. The sample consisted of PBMCs, taken before or after stereotactic body radiation therapy (not recorded which). These receptors all come from a donor over 45 with non-small cell lung cancer.

There are many counts of this clonotype. The rearrangement links TRBV3-1 to TRBJ2-7; perhaps TRBD2 as D (5 bases). The CDR3 runs 15 residues. Germline V gene lookup returns CDR1 LGHDT and CDR2 YNNKEL (reference sequence). With 1 base removed from V and 9 bases from J, the gap between germline ends came to 19 bases. CDR3: CASSQVRGRGWAQYF. The CDR3 DNA sequence: TGTGCCAGCAGCCAAGTTCGTGGGAGAGGGTGGGCGCAGTACTTC.

This clonotype was observed many times. The chain is built from TRBV20-1 and TRBJ2-7; TRBD2 might be the D (6 bases). The CDR3 loop spans 13 amino acids. CDR1 and CDR2 (germline): DFQATT, SNEGSKA (reference sequence). Trimming left V 1 base short and J 3 bases short, with 10 bases between. In nucleotides, the CDR3 is TGCAGTGCTAGAGTCGGAGGGAACTACGAGCAGTACTTC. Amino acids: CSARVGGNYEQYF.

This clonotype was picked up many times. The chain is built from TRBV7-2 and TRBJ1-5; D ambiguous. CDR1 SGHTA and CDR2 FQGNSA come from the germline V gene. This CDR3 is 15 amino acids long. With 4 bases removed from V and 6 bases from J, the gap between germline ends came to 16 bases. The CDR3 is CASSSDSRETQPQHF. The CDR3 DNA follows: TGTGCCAGCAGCTCGGACTCACGGGAAACTCAGCCCCAGCATTTT.

This chain joins TRBV6-1 and TRBJ2-2; D call uncertain. Germline V gene sequence: CDR1 MNHNS, CDR2 SASEGT. CDR3 size: 13 residues. Deletions cut 6 bases from V and 10 bases from J, with 15 bases between. CDR3 DNA sequence: TGTGCCAGCAGGGCCCGGTACACCTTGGAGCTGTTTTTT. It specifies CASRARYTLELFF.

This clonotype showed up many times. The rearrangement links TRBV6-6 to TRBJ1-5; D gene unclear. Germline V gives CDR1 MNHNY, CDR2 SVGAGI (reference sequence). The length of the CDR3 is 16 residues. Trimming pared 0 bases from V and 2 bases from J, leaving 11 bases between. The CDR3 sequence is CASSYSTTDGNQPQHF. The CDR3 coding sequence is TGTGCCAGCAGTTACTCGACCACAGATGGCAATCAGCCCCAGCATTTT.

The chain joins TRBV7-3 to TRBJ2-4; 8 positions match TRBD2. Germline lookup yields CDR1 SGHTA and CDR2 FQGTGA. This CDR3 is built from 16 residues. The ends lost 3 bases at V and 7 bases at J; junction bases unmatched: 11. CDR3: CASSLGLESGGNIQYF. The CDR3 bases are TGTGCCAGCAGCTTGGGGCTTGAGAGCGGGGGTAACATTCAGTACTTC.

This clonotype was seen at least ten times. The rearrangement joins TRBV6-1 to TRBJ1-2, with a weak D call TRBD1 (5 bases). Germline V lookup: CDR1 MNHNS, CDR2 SASEGT. The V end lost 6 bases, the J end lost 9 bases, and 17 bases lay between the germline ends. The CDR3 is 13 amino acids. CDR3 DNA sequence: TGTGCCAGCAGCTCCGGGACTCGGGACCGCTACACCTTC. Its protein product is CASSSGTRDRYTF.

J is TRBJ2-2 and V is TRBV24-1; TRBD1 or TRBD2 may be the D gene (5 bases each). CDR3 length: 13 residues. Trimming cost V 7 bases and J 2 bases, with 7 bases left between them. Germline CDR1 is KGHDR and CDR2 is SFDVKD. The CDR3 loop reads CATRGDNTGELFF. CDR3 bases: TGTGCCACCAGGGGGGACAACACCGGGGAGCTGTTTTTT.

V and J are TRBV5-4 and TRBJ2-7; 8 bases fit TRBD1. Germline lookup yields CDR1 SGHNT and CDR2 YYREEE (reference sequence). Trimming at V came to 0 bases and at J to 3 bases, leaving 2 bases not matched to a gene. The CDR3 contains 14 residues. The CDR3 DNA reads TGTGCCAGCAGCTTGGACAGGGGGAACTACGAGCAGTACTTC. Translation: CASSLDRGNYEQYF. The complete variable domain, with remaining parts taken from reference TRBV5-4 and TRBJ2-7, reads ETGVTQSPTHLIKTRGQQVTLRCSSQSGHNTVSWYQQALGQGPQFIFQYYREEENGRGNFPPRFSGLQFPNYSSELNVNALELDDSALYLCASSLDRGNYEQYFGPGTRLTVT.

This clonotype was counted at least ten times. The chain combines TRBV6-1 with TRBJ1-4; D not certain. Germline V CDR1 and CDR2: MNHNS, SASEGT. This CDR3 is 13 amino acids long. Trimming removed 8 bases from V and 7 bases from J, with 14 bases in between. The CDR3 bases are TGTGCCAGCTCCCGGGATGGGTTTGAAAAACTGTTTTTT. It translates to CASSRDGFEKLFF.

This clonotype has ten or more counts. V is TRBV5-1 and J is TRBJ2-5; TRBD2 matches 9 bases. The germline gives CDR1 SGHRS, CDR2 YFSETQ. CDR3 length: 16 amino acids. V was pared by 1 base and J by 5 bases, with 9 bases of the junction left unmatched. Written as DNA, the CDR3 is TGCGCCAGCAGCTTGATACTTGGCGGGGGGGCTGAGACCCAGTACTTC. This translates into CASSLILGGGAETQYF.

V usage is TRBV30 and J usage is TRBJ2-1; D may match TRBD1 or TRBD2 (5 bases each). Germline V lookup: CDR1 GTSNPN, CDR2 SVGIG (reference sequence). Trimming removed 8 bases at V and 6 bases at J, with 23 bases between. The CDR3 has 15 amino acids. CDR3 in DNA: TGTGCCGGGATGGGGGTTTCTGGGGCCAGCAATGAGCAGTTCTTC. It encodes CAGMGVSGASNEQFF.

As to this clonotype: A much larger clone differs from this one at a single base, so this may be a read error. V and J are TRBV5-6 and TRBJ2-5; the match to TRBD1 covers 11 bases. Germline CDR1 is SGHDT and CDR2 is YYEEEE. CDR3 length: 15 amino acids. This chain's CDR3 is CASSQLDRGPETHYF. In DNA form, the CDR3 reads TGTGCCAGCAGCCAATTGGACAGGGGGCCAGAGACCCATTACTTC.

The CDR3 sequence: CASSHPLSRGNYGYTF. The CDR3 nucleotides are TGTGCCAGCAGTCATCCTCTGTCTCGGGGGAACTATGGCTACACCTTC. The genes are TRBV6-1 and TRBJ1-2; D may be TRBD1 (5 bases). Per the germline V gene, CDR1 is MNHNS and CDR2 is SASEGT. CDR3 length: 16 residues. The germline V and J ends were trimmed by 5 bases and 2 bases, with 18 bases remaining between them.

This clonotype has ten or more counts. The chain uses TRBV18 and TRBJ2-3, with TRBD1 matching 7 bases. This CDR3 has 14 residues. Germline assignment: CDR1 KGHSH and CDR2 LQKENI. The junction had 5 bases not matched to a gene; V was cut back by 8 bases and J by 0 bases. CDR3 region: CASVRDRSTDTQYF. The CDR3 region has the DNA TGTGCCAGCGTCCGGGACAGAAGCACAGATACGCAGTATTTT.

The table lists this clonotype with many counts. V and J are TRBV20-1 and TRBJ1-5; possible D gene TRBD1, 6 bases. CDR1 is DFQATT, CDR2 SNEGSKA, per germline (reference sequence). The V end was cut by 0 bases, the J end by 3 bases, with 12 bases between. The CDR3 spans 15 residues. The CDR3 nucleotides read TGCAGTGCTAGAGATCGGAACAGGGTCAATCAGCCCCAGCATTTT. Translation gives CSARDRNRVNQPQHF.

This clonotype was seen ten or more times. This chain links TRBV2 with TRBJ2-7; D may match TRBD1 or TRBD2 (5 bases each). CDR1 and CDR2 (germline): SNHLY, FYNNEI. This CDR3 has 14 residues. Deletions cut 6 bases from V and 9 bases from J, with 21 bases between. The CDR3, as DNA: TGTGCCAGCAGGGGGGACGGGCCGAGCGGCGTGCAGTACTTC. Translating it yields CASRGDGPSGVQYF.